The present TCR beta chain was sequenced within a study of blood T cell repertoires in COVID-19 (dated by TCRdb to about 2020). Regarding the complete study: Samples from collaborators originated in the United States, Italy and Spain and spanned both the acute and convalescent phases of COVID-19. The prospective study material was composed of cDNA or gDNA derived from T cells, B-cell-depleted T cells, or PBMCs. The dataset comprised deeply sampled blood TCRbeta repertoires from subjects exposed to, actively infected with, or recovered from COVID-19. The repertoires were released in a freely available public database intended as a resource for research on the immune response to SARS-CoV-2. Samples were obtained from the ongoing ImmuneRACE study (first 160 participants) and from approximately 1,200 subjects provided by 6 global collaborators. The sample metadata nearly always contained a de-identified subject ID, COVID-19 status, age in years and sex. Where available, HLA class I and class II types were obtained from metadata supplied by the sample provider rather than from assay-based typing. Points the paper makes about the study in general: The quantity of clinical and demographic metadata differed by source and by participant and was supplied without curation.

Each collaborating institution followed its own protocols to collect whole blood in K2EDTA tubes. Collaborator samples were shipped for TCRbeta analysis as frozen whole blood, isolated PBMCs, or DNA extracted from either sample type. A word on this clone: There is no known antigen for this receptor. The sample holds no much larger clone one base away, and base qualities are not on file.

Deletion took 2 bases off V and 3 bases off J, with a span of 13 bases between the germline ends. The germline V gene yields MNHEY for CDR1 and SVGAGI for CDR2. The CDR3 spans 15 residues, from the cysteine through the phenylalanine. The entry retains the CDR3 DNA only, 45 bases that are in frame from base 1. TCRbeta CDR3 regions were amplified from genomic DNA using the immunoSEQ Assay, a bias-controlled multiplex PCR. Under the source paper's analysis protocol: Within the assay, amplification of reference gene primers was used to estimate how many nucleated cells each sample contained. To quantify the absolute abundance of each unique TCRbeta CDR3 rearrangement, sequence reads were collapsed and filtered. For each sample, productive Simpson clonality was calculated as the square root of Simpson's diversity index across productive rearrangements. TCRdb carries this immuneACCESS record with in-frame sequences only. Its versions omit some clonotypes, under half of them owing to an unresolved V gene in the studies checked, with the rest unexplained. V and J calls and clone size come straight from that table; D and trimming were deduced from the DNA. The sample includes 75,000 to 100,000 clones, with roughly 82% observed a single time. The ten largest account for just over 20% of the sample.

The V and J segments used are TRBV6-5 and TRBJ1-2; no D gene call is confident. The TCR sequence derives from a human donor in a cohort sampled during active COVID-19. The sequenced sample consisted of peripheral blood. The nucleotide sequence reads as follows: TGTGCCAGCAGTTACCTTATGGGAGGACACTATGGCTACACCTTC. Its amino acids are CASSYLMGGHYGYTF.